These 29 T cell receptor beta chains were all obtained from the same sample, sequenced in a study of T-cell reconstitution after alpha-beta-depleted transplantation in children. It was with unique molecular identifiers that the TCRbeta library was prepared. MiXCR, applied by TCRdb to the PCR reads, yields one record per CDR3 protein. This table holds about 610,000 distinct CDR3 sequences, under 12% found once. Material: PBMCs from the stem cell graft donor, obtained from the stem cell graft. All receptors derive from a human donor who donated a stem cell graft to a child with acute myeloid leukemia.

This clonotype was seen at least ten times. The CDR3 reads CSVEGAATGELFF. CDR3 in DNA: TGCAGCGTTGAAGGAGCGGCCACCGGGGAGCTGTTTTTT. The chain carries TRBV29-1 and TRBJ2-2; tentative D call: TRBD2 (5 bases). The germline gives CDR1 SQVTM, CDR2 ANQGSEA. Trimming stripped 1 base from V and 4 bases from J, with 7 bases between. The CDR3 is made up of 13 amino acids.

The rearrangement links TRBV6-2 or TRBV6-3 to TRBJ2-7, with 14 bases lining up with TRBD2. The length of the CDR3 is 18 residues. Germline-derived CDR1 and CDR2 are MNHEY and SVGEGT. Unmatched junction bases numbered 9, after V lost 3 bases and J lost 2 bases. CDR3 nucleotides: TGTGCCAGCAGTTATGCGCGACTAGCGGGAGGGAGGGCCTACGAGCAGTACTTC. Protein sequence: CASSYARLAGGRAYEQYF.

This chain links TRBV24-1 with TRBJ2-6; no reliable D call. Trimming took off 6 bases at V and 0 bases at J, with 14 bases between the two ends. Germline loops: CDR1 KGHDR, CDR2 SFDVKD. The CDR3 contains 17 residues. The CDR3 region is CATSRDSTSSGANVLTF. In nucleotides, the CDR3 is TGTGCCACCAGTCGCGACTCGACGAGCTCTGGGGCCAACGTCCTGACTTTC.

With respect to this clonotype: One end of the junction does not line up with germline, which may come from a read error. This chain connects TRBV6-2 or TRBV6-3 to TRBJ2-7; possibly TRBD1 or TRBD2 for D (5 bases each). The germline CDR1 and CDR2 sequences are MNHEY and SVGEGT. The CDR3 is 12 amino acids. The CDR3: CASSYVGTSTYF. CDR3 coding DNA: TGTGCCAGCAGTTACGTCGGGACCAGCACTTATTTC.

This clonotype was counted a few times. The chain couples TRBV12-3 or TRBV12-4 to TRBJ1-1; no firm D call. V lost 7 bases and J 0 bases, leaving 24 bases between the germline ends. There are 18 residues in the CDR3. CDR3 DNA: TGTGCCAGCACCCCGAAGTGGCGGTCGTCCGACCTGAACACTGAAGCTTTCTTT. Amino acids: CASTPKWRSSDLNTEAFF.

The chain links TRBV6-6 to TRBJ2-3; the D gene could be TRBD1 or TRBD2 (5 bases each). Germline CDR1 reads MNHNY; CDR2 reads SVGAGI (reference sequence). V was pared by 3 bases and J by 5 bases, with 9 bases between. The CDR3 is made up of 13 amino acids. The CDR3 nucleotides read TGTGCCAGCAGTTATACGGGGCTAGATACGCAGTATTTT. It yields the protein CASSYTGLDTQYF.

This clonotype turned up a few times. V and J are TRBV29-1 and TRBJ2-2; D unresolved. Germline loops: CDR1 SQVTM, CDR2 ANQGSEA. The CDR3 contains 12 residues. V was clipped by 6 bases and J by 5 bases, with 10 bases between them. The CDR3 DNA sequence: TGCAGCGTCCTTGGTCCTACCGGGGAGCTGTTTTTT. Translation: CSVLGPTGELFF.

With regard to this clonotype: The CDR3 end shows no conserved phenylalanine or tryptophan, and so a read error is likely. The chain combines TRBV20-1 with TRBJ2-7; 11 bases match TRBD1. CDR1 and CDR2 from the germline V gene are DFQATT and SNEGSKA (reference sequence). This CDR3 spans 12 amino acids. V trimming: 6 bases; J trimming: 3 bases; junction bases outside the gene matches: 1. CDR3 protein: CSAGQGGYEQYY. The DNA of the CDR3 is TGCAGTGCGGGACAGGGGGGCTACGAGCAGTACTAC.

The chain couples TRBV14 to TRBJ2-1, with 8 bases matching TRBD1. In germline, CDR1 is SGHDN, CDR2 FVKESK. The CDR3 loop spans 13 amino acids. Trimming cost V 4 bases and J 9 bases; bases outside gene matches: 5. The CDR3 sequence: CASSRTGIGEQFF. CDR3 DNA: TGTGCCAGCAGCCGGACAGGGATTGGTGAGCAGTTCTTC.

J is TRBJ2-5 and V is TRBV20-1; the match to TRBD2 covers 8 bases. V shed 0 bases and J 1 base; nucleotides not matched to a gene: 7. There are 16 residues in the CDR3. CDR1 and CDR2 (germline): DFQATT, SNEGSKA (reference sequence). CDR3 region: CSAREMLAGIQETQYF. In DNA form, the CDR3 reads TGCAGTGCTAGAGAGATGCTAGCGGGCATCCAAGAGACCCAGTACTTC.

This clonotype has only a few counts. The V gene is TRBV3-1, the J gene TRBJ1-1; unclear D gene. Trimming cost V 0 bases and J 2 bases, with 13 bases left between them. In germline, CDR1 is LGHDT, CDR2 YNNKEL (reference sequence). The CDR3 contains 16 residues. The CDR3 loop is CASSQDLGAVNTEAFF. Here the CDR3 DNA reads TGTGCCAGCAGCCAAGATCTGGGAGCGGTTAACACTGAAGCTTTCTTT.

This clonotype was detected a few times. The rearrangement joins TRBV6-1 to TRBJ2-2; the match to TRBD1 covers 9 bases. Germline trimming cut 6 bases from V and 0 bases from J; bases unmatched to any gene: 5. The CDR3 is 16 amino acids. Germline V gives CDR1 MNHNS, CDR2 SASEGT. The CDR3 nucleotides are TGTGCCAGCAGACGTACAGGGGGCTCGAACACCGGGGAGCTGTTTTTT. It encodes CASRRTGGSNTGELFF.

In its sample, this clonotype was seen many times. CDR3 bases: TGTGCCAGCAGCTTTTCCCGACTAGAGCAGTACTTC. Translated, it gives CASSFSRLEQYF. The V and J genes are TRBV5-6 and TRBJ2-7; D perhaps matches TRBD2 (5 bases). The CDR3 covers 12 residues. The V and J ends lost 2 bases and 7 bases respectively, with 10 bases between them. CDR1 is SGHDT and CDR2 is YYEEEE in the germline V gene.

The genes are TRBV7-6 and TRBJ1-4; 8 positions agree with TRBD1. There are 16 residues in the CDR3. Germline CDR1 SGHVS, CDR2 FNYEAQ. V was pared by 1 base and J by 5 bases, with 6 bases of the junction left unmatched. The CDR3 sequence is CASSLGNRGVNEKLFF. CDR3 in DNA: TGTGCCAGCAGCTTAGGCAACAGGGGGGTCAATGAAAAACTGTTTTTT.

The chain combines TRBV6-1 with TRBJ2-7, with 8 bases matching TRBD1. This CDR3 contains 14 residues. Trimming removed 4 bases from V and 7 bases from J; junction bases left unmatched: 9. CDR1 and CDR2 from the germline V gene are MNHNS and SASEGT. The CDR3 sequence: CASSGTGRPREQYF. CDR3 DNA: TGTGCCAGCAGTGGGACAGGGCGACCGCGTGAGCAGTACTTC.

The J gene is TRBJ2-7, the V gene TRBV10-3; TRBD2 agrees at 7 bases. Germline V gene data show CDR1 as ENHRY and CDR2 as SYGVKD. With V trimmed by 6 bases and J by 3 bases, 5 bases remained unmatched. The length of the CDR3 is 13 residues. The CDR3 loop is CAIRDGGGYEQYF. CDR3 DNA sequence: TGTGCCATCAGGGACGGCGGGGGCTACGAGCAGTACTTC.

Many counts were recorded for this clonotype. The rearrangement links TRBV4-2 to TRBJ2-5; TRBD2 matches at 12 bases. Looked up from germline, CDR1 is LGHNA and CDR2 is YNFKEQ. V shed 0 bases and J 2 bases; nucleotides not matched to a gene: 10. The CDR3 contains 19 residues. The CDR3 reads CASSQDGQASGRVQETQYF. Here the CDR3 DNA reads TGTGCCAGCAGCCAAGATGGGCAGGCTAGCGGGAGGGTACAAGAGACCCAGTACTTC.

The chain links TRBV7-3 to TRBJ2-4; D is tentatively TRBD1 or TRBD2 (5 bases each). The germline gives CDR1 SGHTA, CDR2 FQGTGA. Trimming took 5 bases from V and 8 from J, leaving 22 bases between them. The CDR3 is 16 residues long. The CDR3 sequence: CASSPRGGAQGDIQYF. The DNA for the CDR3 is TGTGCCAGCAGCCCCCGCGGAGGAGCGCAGGGTGACATTCAGTACTTC.

The chain has TRBV30 and TRBJ1-5; D is undetermined. Deletions cut 1 base from V and 7 bases from J, with 11 bases between. The CDR3 length is 13 residues. Germline values: CDR1 GTSNPN, CDR2 SVGIG (reference sequence). In DNA form, the CDR3 reads TGTGCCTGGAGTGCTGGGGATAGCCAGCCCCAGCATTTT. Protein sequence: CAWSAGDSQPQHF.

This clonotype was found many times. The rearrangement uses TRBV20-1 and TRBJ2-4; 8 nucleotides match TRBD1. With 4 bases clipped from V and 4 bases from J, the junction kept 6 bases outside the gene matches. Germline assignment: CDR1 DFQATT and CDR2 SNEGSKA (reference sequence). The CDR3 spans 14 residues. CDR3 loop: CSAKRDRGKNIQYF. The CDR3, as DNA: TGCAGTGCTAAAAGAGACAGGGGAAAAAACATTCAGTACTTC.

The chain is built from TRBV5-1 and TRBJ2-5; the D is unclear. V was clipped by 6 bases and J by 0 bases, with 15 bases between them. There are 15 residues in the CDR3. Germline V gives CDR1 SGHRS, CDR2 YFSETQ. In nucleotides, the CDR3 is TGCGCCAGCACATCCCTGGGGTGGGACCAAGAGACCCAGTACTTC. Translating it yields CASTSLGWDQETQYF.

This clonotype has just a few counts. The V call is TRBV3-1, the J call TRBJ2-7, with D perhaps TRBD2 (5 bases). This CDR3 is 15 amino acids long. Deletions cut 4 bases from V and 0 bases from J, with 13 bases between. Germline values: CDR1 LGHDT, CDR2 YNNKEL (reference sequence). CDR3 residues: CASSPAAGSSYEQYF. The CDR3, as DNA: TGTGCCAGCAGCCCAGCGGCAGGAAGCTCCTACGAGCAGTACTTC.

J is TRBJ2-1 and V is TRBV3-1; D perhaps matches TRBD1 (5 bases). In germline, CDR1 is LGHDT, CDR2 YNNKEL (reference sequence). The CDR3 totals 16 residues. Trimming stripped 0 bases from V and 3 bases from J, with 12 bases between. CDR3 DNA: TGTGCCAGCAGCCAAGAAAGAAGGGGAATCTACAATGAGCAGTTCTTC. Its translation: CASSQERRGIYNEQFF.

This clonotype appeared a few times. J is TRBJ2-1 and V is TRBV20-1; D gene uncertain. This CDR3 is built from 13 residues. The V gene's germline CDR1 is DFQATT and CDR2 SNEGSKA (reference sequence). V lost 0 bases and J lost 6, with 9 bases in between. DNA for the CDR3: TGCAGTGCTAGAGATTCGCGAGGCAATGAGCAGTTCTTC. This translates into CSARDSRGNEQFF.

The V and J genes are TRBV27 and TRBJ2-7; D is possibly TRBD1 (6 bases). This CDR3 is built from 17 residues. The V end lost 0 bases, the J end lost 1 base, and 16 bases lay between the germline ends. Germline V CDR1 and CDR2: MNHEY, SMNVEV (reference sequence). CDR3 sequence reads: CASSLSLRGIDSYEQYF. CDR3 in DNA: TGTGCCAGCAGTTTATCCTTGAGGGGGATAGATTCCTACGAGCAGTACTTC.

V gene TRBV12-3 or TRBV12-4 combines with J gene TRBJ1-1; D remains unclear. V was clipped by 4 bases and J by 4 bases, with 7 bases between them. The CDR3 has 12 residues. CDR3 DNA sequence: TGTGCCAGCAGTTCCCAGGCCACTGAAGCTTTCTTT. It translates to CASSSQATEAFF.

The rearrangement joins TRBV12-3 or TRBV12-4 to TRBJ1-1, with D unresolved. V lost 2 bases, J lost 3 bases, and 7 bases lay in between. This CDR3 contains 13 residues. The CDR3 nucleotides are TGTGCCAGCAGTTTAAAAGTGGACACTGAAGCTTTCTTT. Protein sequence: CASSLKVDTEAFF.

This clonotype was counted a few times. The chain links TRBV7-2 to TRBJ2-7; D ambiguous. CDR3 length: 12 residues. Germline V gene sequence: CDR1 SGHTA, CDR2 FQGNSA. V was shortened by 4 bases and J by 5 bases, with 9 bases between the two germline ends. CDR3 coding DNA: TGTGCCAGCAGCTCTAGGACGCACGAGCAGTACTTC. It codes for CASSSRTHEQYF.

The sample holds many counts of this clonotype. The rearrangement joins TRBV12-3 or TRBV12-4 to TRBJ1-1; D is perhaps TRBD1 (6 bases). The CDR3 has 15 residues. Trimming shortened V by 6 bases and J by 4 bases, and 18 bases separated the two germline ends. The CDR3 spells CASSPQGQSGTEAFF. The CDR3, as DNA: TGTGCCAGCAGCCCCCAAGGACAGTCGGGCACTGAAGCTTTCTTT.